Listed below are T cell receptor beta chains from one sample, sequenced in a study of T cell responses to AZD1222 COVID-19 vaccine. The repertoire was sequenced with immunoSEQ multiplex PCR; TCRdb's copy has only in-frame clones and lacks some. The sample includes roughly 250,000 clones, just over 90% of them seen just once. Material: peripheral blood, obtained on day 0 of AZD1222 vaccination. These receptors all come from an adult in good health. Each CDR3 is given with its conserved first and last residue. D genes are given only for firm matches. Clone size is stated in some rows and not others, as once, few, many or a class when expanded.

clone size | D gene | J gene | V gene | CDR3 protein | CDR3 DNA
NA | NA | TRBJ1-6 | TRBV27 | CAARDVSYNSPLHF | TGTGCCGCCAGGGACGTGTCCTATAATTCACCCCTCCACTTT
NA | NA | TRBJ1-2 | TRBV7-2 | CASSQPPGIGGYTF | TGTGCCAGCAGCCAACCTCCAGGTATTGGGGGCTACACCTTC
NA | TRBD1 | TRBJ2-7 | TRBV7-8 | CASSFGRGWTYEQYF | TGTGCCAGCAGCTTCGGCAGGGGGTGGACCTACGAGCAGTACTTC
NA | NA | TRBJ2-7 | TRBV2 | CASRGDHSYEQYF | TGTGCCAGCAGGGGGGACCACTCCTACGAGCAGTACTTC
NA | NA | TRBJ2-3 | TRBV5-1 | CASSSGGIDTQYF | TGCGCCAGCAGCTCGGGCGGAATAGATACGCAGTATTTT
NA | TRBD1 | TRBJ2-7 | TRBV5-1 | CASSLGQGISYEQYF | TGCGCCAGCAGCTTGGGACAGGGGATTTCCTACGAGCAGTACTTC
NA | TRBD2 | TRBJ2-1 | TRBV5-1 | CASSWGLAEHNEQFF | TGCGCCAGCAGCTGGGGACTAGCGGAGCACAATGAGCAGTTCTTC
NA | TRBD1 | TRBJ2-2 | TRBV28 | CASSFGTGEFEELFF | TGTGCCAGCAGTTTTGGGACAGGGGAGTTTGAGGAGCTGTTTTTT
NA | TRBD2 | TRBJ2-7 | TRBV11-2 | CASSLDRGSGSGYEQYF | TGTGCCAGCAGCTTAGATAGGGGTAGCGGGAGCGGGTACGAGCAGTACTTC
few | NA | TRBJ1-2 | TRBV28 | CASSSPGFGYTF | TGTGCCAGCAGTTCCCCGGGCTTCGGCTACACCTTC
NA | TRBD1 | TRBJ1-2 | TRBV13 | CASTNDRGRNYGYTF | TGTGCCAGCACGAATGACAGGGGGCGAAACTATGGCTACACCTTC
NA | NA | TRBJ1-2 | TRBV11-2 | CASSPDRQYGYTF | TGTGCCAGCAGCCCGGACAGACAGTATGGCTACACCTTC
NA | NA | TRBJ2-1 | TRBV19 | CASSTPVGGRNEQFF | TGTGCCAGTAGTACCCCGGTTGGAGGGAGGAATGAGCAGTTCTTC
NA | NA | TRBJ2-3 | TRBV7-8 | CASSLEGFTDTQYF | TGTGCCAGCAGCTTAGAGGGGTTTACAGATACGCAGTATTTT
NA | NA | TRBJ1-2 | TRBV29-1 | CSVEEGYGYTF | TGCAGCGTTGAAGAGGGCTATGGCTACACCTTC
NA | NA | TRBJ1-2 | TRBV24-1 | CATSGGGYGYTF | TGTGCCACCAGTGGGGGTGGGTATGGCTACACCTTC
NA | NA | TRBJ2-2 | TRBV3-1/TRBV3-2 | CASSPFGANTGELFF | TGTGCCAGCAGCCCTTTCGGGGCGAACACCGGGGAGCTGTTTTTT
NA | NA | TRBJ2-7 | TRBV13 | CASSSRAGDYEQYF | TGTGCCAGCAGCTCTAGGGCAGGCGATTACGAGCAGTACTTC
NA | NA | TRBJ1-4 | TRBV25-1 | CASSRRGHNEKLFF | TGTGCCAGCAGTCGGAGGGGCCATAATGAAAAACTGTTTTTT
NA | NA | TRBJ2-1 | TRBV7-9 | CASSLGGGHLNEQFF | TGTGCCAGCAGCTTAGGAGGAGGACACCTCAATGAGCAGTTCTTC
NA | NA | TRBJ2-7 | TRBV10-3 | CAISESTLASYEQYF | TGTGCCATCAGTGAGTCGACCCTGGCCTCCTACGAGCAGTACTTC
NA | NA | TRBJ2-7 | TRBV7-2 | CASSVAREPREQYF | TGTGCCAGCAGCGTCGCCAGGGAACCTCGGGAGCAGTACTTC
NA | NA | TRBJ2-2 | TRBV5-1 | CASSKPGGAGELFF | TGCGCCAGCAGCAAACCGGGCGGTGCGGGGGAGCTGTTTTTT
NA | NA | TRBJ1-5 | TRBV7-9 | CASSLGAGSNQPQHF | TGTGCCAGCAGCTTAGGGGCAGGGTCAAATCAGCCCCAGCATTTT
NA | NA | TRBJ1-2 | TRBV2 | CASGQGSNYGYTF | TGTGCCAGCGGGCAGGGGAGCAACTATGGCTACACCTTC
NA | NA | TRBJ1-6 | TRBV2 | CASSELVPSNSPLHF | TGTGCCAGCAGTGAATTGGTCCCCTCGAACTCACCCCTCCACTTT
NA | NA | TRBJ2-7 | TRBV3-1/TRBV3-2 | CASSLSFEREWYEQYF | TGTGCCAGCAGCCTCTCCTTCGAGCGCGAGTGGTACGAGCAGTACTTC
NA | TRBD1 | TRBJ2-7 | TRBV6-5 | CASNQDRGLYEQYF | TGTGCCAGCAACCAGGACAGGGGCCTCTACGAGCAGTACTTC
NA | NA | TRBJ2-4 | TRBV28 | CASSPASDSKNIQYF | TGTGCCAGCAGTCCCGCATCCGACTCCAAAAACATTCAGTACTTC
NA | NA | TRBJ2-1 | TRBV5-1 | CASSLVGGAPYNEQFF | TGCGCCAGCAGCTTGGTCGGGGGAGCTCCCTACAATGAGCAGTTCTTC
NA | NA | TRBJ1-4 | TRBV6-5 | CASSYSGKEKLFF | TGTGCCAGCAGTTACTCAGGGAAGGAAAAACTGTTTTTT
NA | NA | TRBJ1-2 | TRBV24-1 | CATSDSGILHGYTF | TGTGCCACCAGTGATTCCGGAATACTGCATGGCTACACCTTC